The 11 T cell receptor beta chains in this list originate from one sample, sequenced in a study of blood T cell repertoires in COVID-19. The table came from immunoSEQ multiplex PCR; TCRdb's copy has only in-frame clones and leaves some out. The sample includes about 200,000 clones, roughly nine tenths of them seen just once. The sequencing sample was made of PBMCs or T cells enriched from blood (not recorded which). Receptors originate from a young woman who had recovered from COVID-19.

The J gene is TRBJ1-5, the V gene TRBV19, with 8 positions matching TRBD1. Unmatched junction bases numbered 5, after V lost 4 bases and J lost 3 bases. Germline CDR1 is LNHDA and CDR2 is SQIVND (reference sequence). There are 15 residues in the CDR3. DNA for the CDR3: TGTGCCAGTAGTACAGGGGGCCTCAACAATCAGCCCCAGCATTTT. It codes for CASSTGGLNNQPQHF.

This chain connects TRBV7-9 to TRBJ2-1; 11 positions match TRBD2. CDR3 length equals 16 residues. Trimming removed 0 bases from V and 3 bases from J; junction bases left unmatched: 1. Germline values: CDR1 SEHNR, CDR2 FQNEAQ (reference sequence). In DNA, the CDR3 is TGTGCCAGCAGCTTAGCACTAGCGGGAGACTACAATGAGCAGTTCTTC. Protein sequence: CASSLALAGDYNEQFF.

V gene TRBV2 combines with J gene TRBJ1-2; D possibly corresponds to TRBD1 (5 bases). This CDR3 region has 16 residues. From germline, CDR1 is SNHLY and CDR2 FYNNEI. The ends were cut back, 2 bases at V and 4 bases at J, with 17 bases in the middle. DNA of the CDR3: TGTGCCAGCAGTGAACTGGGGATGACAGAGCGCTATGGCTACACCTTC. Its translation: CASSELGMTERYGYTF.

The rearrangement uses TRBV5-6 and TRBJ1-4, with 7 positions matching TRBD1. Germline V lookup: CDR1 SGHDT, CDR2 YYEEEE. Unmatched junction bases numbered 7, after V lost 0 bases and J lost 5 bases. The CDR3 is 16 amino acids. In nucleotides, the CDR3 is TGTGCCAGCAGCTTGGGCTATCGACAGGGAAATGAAAAACTGTTTTTT. Its protein product is CASSLGYRQGNEKLFF.

The CDR3 region has the DNA TGTGCCAGCAGCTTTTTGGAGACTGAAGCTTTCTTT. It yields the protein CASSFLETEAFF. J is TRBJ1-1 and V is TRBV7-9; D is undetermined. Germline lookup yields CDR1 SEHNR and CDR2 FQNEAQ (reference sequence). The CDR3 is 12 amino acids. V was cut by 3 bases and J by 5 bases, with 7 bases left in between.

V and J are TRBV2 and TRBJ1-5; D may be TRBD1 (6 bases). Germline V gives CDR1 SNHLY, CDR2 FYNNEI. Deletions cut 5 bases from V and 7 bases from J, with 9 bases between. CDR3 length: 12 amino acids. CDR3 residues: CASSLGQQPQHF. The CDR3 DNA reads TGTGCCAGCAGTCTTGGACAGCAGCCCCAGCATTTT. Using reference TRBV2 and TRBJ1-5 for the parts outside the CDR3, the full variable domain is EPEVTQTPSHQVTQMGQEVILRCVPISNHLYFYWYRQILGQKVEFLVSFYNNEISEKSEIFDDQFSVERPDGSNFTLKIRSTKLEDSAMYFCASSLGQQPQHFGDGTRLSIL.

This sequence joins TRBV24-1 and TRBJ2-5; possible D gene TRBD1, 5 bases. Germline V gene sequence: CDR1 KGHDR, CDR2 SFDVKD. The CDR3 is 16 amino acids. V lost 3 bases to trimming and J lost 2 bases, with 15 bases between them. CDR3 bases: TGTGCCACCAGTGATGCAAGCAGGGAATTACAAGAGACCCAGTACTTC. It codes for CATSDASRELQETQYF.

V gene TRBV11-2 combines with J gene TRBJ2-5; D is unresolved. Germline-derived CDR1 and CDR2 are SGHAT and FQNNGV. Trimming took off 1 base at V and 0 bases at J, with 3 bases between the two ends. The CDR3 is 13 amino acids. This CDR3 is CASSLAYQETQYF. Written as DNA, the CDR3 is TGTGCCAGCAGCTTAGCGTACCAAGAGACCCAGTACTTC.

V usage is TRBV15 and J usage is TRBJ1-2; 7 bases align to TRBD1. The germline V gene encodes CDR1 LNHNV and CDR2 YYDKDF (reference sequence). The CDR3 runs 15 residues. Losses at the gene ends were 5 bases for V and 2 bases for J; bases not matched to a gene: 8. CDR3 region: CATSGSDRANYGYTF. The CDR3 DNA follows: TGTGCCACCAGCGGGTCAGACAGGGCCAACTATGGCTACACCTTC. The whole variable domain, filled in from reference TRBV15 and TRBJ1-2, reads DAMVIQNPRYQVTQFGKPVTLSCSQTLNHNVMYWYQQKSSQAPKLLFHYYDKDFNNEADTPDNFQSRRPNTSFCFLDIRSPGLGDTAMYLCATSGSDRANYGYTFGSGTRLTVV.

The rearrangement joins TRBV6-5 to TRBJ2-1; D may be TRBD2 (7 bases). Trimming left V 7 bases short and J 7 bases short, with 20 bases between. CDR1 and CDR2 (germline): MNHEY, SVGAGI. This CDR3 is built from 15 residues. Here the CDR3 reads CASMEWGGTVNEQFF. The DNA for the CDR3 is TGTGCCAGCATGGAGTGGGGGGGCACTGTAAATGAGCAGTTCTTC.

The chain has TRBV25-1 and TRBJ1-3; tentatively, D is TRBD1 (6 bases). In germline, CDR1 is MGHDK, CDR2 SYGVNS. V was shortened by 1 base and J by 5 bases, with 15 bases between the two germline ends. This CDR3 region has 16 residues. Written as DNA, the CDR3 is TGTGCCAGCAGTGAATTAGGCAGGGGTGGAAGAAACACCATATATTTT. This codes for CASSELGRGGRNTIYF.